One sample yielded the 8 T cell receptor beta chains listed below, sequenced in a study of T-cell reconstitution after alpha-beta-depleted transplantation in children. Unique molecular identifiers were used in preparing the TCRbeta library. TCRdb re-derived calls from the PCR reads in MiXCR, one entry per CDR3 protein. The data show about 540,000 distinct CDR3 sequences, 18% seen once. Sequenced material: PBMCs from the stem cell graft donor, taken from the stem cell graft. Source of these receptors: a human donor who donated a stem cell graft to a child with acute lymphoblastic leukemia.

This clonotype was counted between two and nine times. The chain uses TRBV6-5 and TRBJ1-6; D not resolved. The ends were cut back, 2 bases at V and 9 bases at J, with 14 bases in the middle. This CDR3 contains 15 residues. CDR1 is MNHEY, CDR2 SVGAGI, per germline. The CDR3 DNA reads TGTGCCAGCAGTTACCTGGACGGATCGGGTTCACCCCTCCACTTT. Its protein product is CASSYLDGSGSPLHF.

This clonotype turned up a few times. This rearrangement joins TRBV9 to TRBJ1-1; tentatively, D is TRBD1 (5 bases). Germline CDR1 reads SGDLS; CDR2 reads YYNGEE. The V end was cut by 3 bases, the J end by 12 bases, with 15 bases between. The CDR3 spans 12 residues. The CDR3 loop is CASSAMGEIPFF. The CDR3, as DNA: TGTGCCAGCAGCGCCATGGGGGAAATTCCTTTCTTT.

This chain links TRBV4-2 with TRBJ2-7; D is undetermined. V shed 4 bases and J shed 6 bases, with 10 bases lying between them. The CDR3 is 12 residues long. The germline V gene has CDR1 LGHNA and CDR2 YNFKEQ. CDR3 bases: TGTGCCAGCAGCCCTCGGATCGGCGAGCAGTACTTC. Translating gives CASSPRIGEQYF.

There are a few counts of this clonotype. The chain is built from TRBV6-1 and TRBJ2-1; D call uncertain. Germline values: CDR1 MNHNS, CDR2 SASEGT. The CDR3 has 16 residues. Trimming took off 6 bases at V and 4 bases at J, with 19 bases between the two ends. The CDR3 DNA reads TGTGCCAGCAGCCCCGACCGACTCAACCCTTACAATGAGCAGTTCTTC. Protein product: CASSPDRLNPYNEQFF.

This clonotype was observed at least ten times. The chain links TRBV18 to TRBJ1-1, with a tentative D call TRBD1 (6 bases). The CDR3 consists of 14 residues. Trimming cost V 8 bases and J 1 base, with 14 bases left between them. CDR1 KGHSH and CDR2 LQKENI come from the germline V gene. The CDR3 DNA sequence: TGTGCCAGCAGTCCATTACAGGGGAACACTGAAGCTTTCTTT. It encodes CASSPLQGNTEAFF.

The chain links TRBV6-1 to TRBJ1-2; D is unclear. V was pared by 5 bases and J by 2 bases, with 9 bases between. Germline V gene data show CDR1 as MNHNS and CDR2 as SASEGT. The CDR3 length is 13 residues. The CDR3 bases are TGTGCCAGCAGTCTAGTTCTGAACTATGGCTACACCTTC. This encodes CASSLVLNYGYTF.

The rearrangement uses TRBV5-5 and TRBJ2-7, with 9 bases aligning to TRBD1. Germline assignment: CDR1 SGHKS and CDR2 YYEKEE (reference sequence). This CDR3 comprises 14 residues. V gave up 5 bases and J gave up 1 base; unmatched junction bases: 4. This CDR3 reads CASRAGQGSYEQYF. DNA for the CDR3: TGTGCCAGCAGGGCGGGACAGGGATCCTACGAGCAGTACTTC.

This clonotype was recorded a few times. The V gene is TRBV25-1, the J gene TRBJ1-2, with a weak D call TRBD1 (6 bases). Germline-derived CDR1 and CDR2 are MGHDK and SYGVNS. Trimming left V 5 bases short and J 7 bases short, with 17 bases between. The CDR3 contains 14 residues. The CDR3 bases are TGTGCCAGCAGTCCGTCTACAGGGTTAGGTGGCTACACCTTC. It codes for CASSPSTGLGGYTF.